This T cell receptor (beta chain) derives from a study of T cell changes during pregnancy in multiple sclerosis. Clones were read by immunoSEQ multiplex PCR, and TCRdb kept only the in-frame ones, dropping some. The data hold around 96,000 clones, with around 94% observed a single time. The CDR3 extends over 15 amino acids. Germline V gene sequence: CDR1 GTSNPN, CDR2 SVGIG (reference sequence). This rearrangement joins TRBV30 to TRBJ2-3; D possibly corresponds to TRBD2 (6 bases). Sequenced here: peripheral blood, sampled after pregnancy. The sequence was obtained from a female donor in good health, enrolled as a control in a pregnancy study. In DNA, the CDR3 is TGTGCTGGCAGGTTGGGGGGTGGGGGCACAGATACGCAGTATTTT. Encoded protein: CAGRLGGGGTDTQYF. Looking up the rest from reference TRBV30 and TRBJ2-3 gives the full variable domain: SQTIHQWPATLVQPVGSPLSLECTVEGTSNPNLYWYRQAAGRGLQLLFYSVGIGQISSEVPQNLSASRPQDRQFILSSKKLLLSDSGFYLCAGRLGGGGTDTQYFGPGTRLTVL.